This TCR beta chain was sequenced during a study of blood T cell repertoires in COVID-19. In the study overall: The United States, Italy and Spain provided the acute and convalescent COVID-19 samples. Sources were T cells, B-cell-depleted T cells, or PBMCs; the material itself was cDNA or gDNA.

The V and J ends lost 7 bases and 8 bases, in that order; junction bases with no gene match: 8. The CDR3 is 14 amino acids. Germline CDR1 reads LNHNV; CDR2 reads YYDKDF (reference sequence). Original processing methods: Estimated nucleated cell counts came from reference gene primer amplification. Profiling relied on immunoSEQ multiplex PCR, and the TCRdb table lists in-frame clones only, not all of them. That table furnishes V, J and clone size, whereas the DNA furnished D and trimming. The sample consists of 170,000 or so clones, roughly nine tenths of them appearing once. V gene TRBV15 combines with J gene TRBJ2-1, with 10 nucleotides matching TRBD2. This clonotype was sampled from a man in his late teens or twenties who had recovered from COVID-19. Sample: peripheral blood. The DNA of the CDR3 is TGTGCCACCAAGACTAGCGGGCGAAGGGATGAGCAGTTCTTC. Its translation: CATKTSGRRDEQFF.